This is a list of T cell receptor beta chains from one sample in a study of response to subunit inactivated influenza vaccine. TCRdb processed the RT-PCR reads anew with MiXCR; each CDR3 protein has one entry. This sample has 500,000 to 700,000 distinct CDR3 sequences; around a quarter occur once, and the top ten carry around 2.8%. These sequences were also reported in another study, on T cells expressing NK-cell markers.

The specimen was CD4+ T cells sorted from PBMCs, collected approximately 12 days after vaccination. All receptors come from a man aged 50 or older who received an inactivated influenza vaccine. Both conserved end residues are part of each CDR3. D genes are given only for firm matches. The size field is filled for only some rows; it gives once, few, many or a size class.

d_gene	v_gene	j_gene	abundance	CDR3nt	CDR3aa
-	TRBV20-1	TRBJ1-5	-	TGCAGTGCTGCCCGGCCCCAAGGCTGGCCCCAGCATTTT	CSAARPQGWPQHF
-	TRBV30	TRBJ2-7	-	TGTGCCTGGAGTAAGGGCACAACTACCGAGCAGTACTTC	CAWSKGTTTEQYF
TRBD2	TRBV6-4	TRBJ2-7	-	TGTGCCAGCGCGGGGAGGGTTCTAGACGAGCAGTACTTC	CASAGRVLDEQYF
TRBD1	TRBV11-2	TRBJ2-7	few	TGTGCCAGCAGCTTAGAGGGTGGACAGGGGGCCCATTTTGAGCAGTACTTC	CASSLEGGQGAHFEQYF
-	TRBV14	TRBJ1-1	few	TGTGCCAGCAGCCAAGGGGCGCGACTTCGAATTAACACTGAAGCTTTCTTT	CASSQGARLRINTEAFF
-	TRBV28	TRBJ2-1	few	TGTGCCAGCACCAACCCTGAGGTGAAGCAGTTCTTC	CASTNPEVKQFF
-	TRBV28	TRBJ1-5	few	TGTGCCAGCAGCCGGGGTCTTAGCAATCAGCCCCAGCATTTT	CASSRGLSNQPQHF
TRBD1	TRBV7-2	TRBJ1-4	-	TGTGCCAGCAGCTTCAGTACAGGGGTCGGGAATGAAAAACTGTTTTTT	CASSFSTGVGNEKLFF
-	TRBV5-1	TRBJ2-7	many	TGCGCCAGCAGCTCTCCAGGTGGCTACGAGCAGTACTTC	CASSSPGGYEQYF
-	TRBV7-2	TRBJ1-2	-	TGTGCCAGCAGCCAAGGGTTGGTCGACAGCACAGGCTACACCTTC	CASSQGLVDSTGYTF
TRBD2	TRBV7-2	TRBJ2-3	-	TGTGCCAGCACCCTAGCGGGGGGCGGTACGCAGTATTTT	CASTLAGGGTQYF
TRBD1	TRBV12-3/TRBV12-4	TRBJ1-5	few	TGTGCCAGCAGGACCGGGACAGGGTTCGGACCCCAGCATTTT	CASRTGTGFGPQHF
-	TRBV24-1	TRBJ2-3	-	TGTGCCACCAGTGATTTGGGTCGCACAGATACGCTGTATTTT	CATSDLGRTDTLYF
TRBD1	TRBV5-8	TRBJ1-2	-	TGTGCCAGCAGCTTGTGGAGGGACAGGCCGTATGGCTACACCTTC	CASSLWRDRPYGYTF
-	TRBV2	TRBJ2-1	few	TGTGCCAGCCGACCCATCCCAGGACTCAACTACAATGAGCAGTTCTTC	CASRPIPGLNYNEQFF
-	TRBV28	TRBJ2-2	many	TGTGCCAGCAGCTGGAACACCGGGGAGCTGTTTTTT	CASSWNTGELFF